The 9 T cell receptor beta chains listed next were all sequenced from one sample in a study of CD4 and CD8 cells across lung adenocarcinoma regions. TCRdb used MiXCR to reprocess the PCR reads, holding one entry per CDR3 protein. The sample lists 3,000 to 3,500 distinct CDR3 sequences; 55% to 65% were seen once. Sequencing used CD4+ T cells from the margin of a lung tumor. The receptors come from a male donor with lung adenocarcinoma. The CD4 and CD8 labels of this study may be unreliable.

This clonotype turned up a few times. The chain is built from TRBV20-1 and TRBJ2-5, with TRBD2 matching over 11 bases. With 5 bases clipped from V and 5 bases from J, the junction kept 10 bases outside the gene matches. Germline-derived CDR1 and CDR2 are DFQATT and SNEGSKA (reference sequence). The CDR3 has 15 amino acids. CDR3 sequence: CSAPPYRTSGETQYF. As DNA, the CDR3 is TGCAGTGCTCCACCCTACAGGACTAGCGGGGAGACCCAGTACTTC.

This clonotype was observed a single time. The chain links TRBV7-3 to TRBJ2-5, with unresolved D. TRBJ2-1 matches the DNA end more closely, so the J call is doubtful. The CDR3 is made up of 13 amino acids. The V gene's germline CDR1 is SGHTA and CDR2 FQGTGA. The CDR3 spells CASSPSPYNEQFF. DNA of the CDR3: TGTGCCAGCAGCCCAAGCCCGTACAATGAGCAGTTCTTC.

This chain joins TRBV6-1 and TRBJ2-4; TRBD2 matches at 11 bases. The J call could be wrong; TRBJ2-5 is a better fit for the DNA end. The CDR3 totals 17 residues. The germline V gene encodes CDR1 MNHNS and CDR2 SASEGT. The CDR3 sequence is CASRAYGTSGSTGTQYF. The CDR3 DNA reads TGTGCCAGCAGGGCTTACGGGACTAGCGGAAGTACGGGGACCCAGTACTTC.

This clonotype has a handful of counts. CDR3 in DNA: TGTGCCAGCATCCCCCCGGGGCCCCGCACTGAAGCTTTCTTT. The encoded protein is CASIPPGPRTEAFF. V usage is TRBV6-1 and J usage is TRBJ1-1; D might be TRBD1 (5 bases). Germline V lookup: CDR1 MNHNS, CDR2 SASEGT. The CDR3 totals 14 residues. Trimming left V 7 bases short and J 4 bases short, with 16 bases between.

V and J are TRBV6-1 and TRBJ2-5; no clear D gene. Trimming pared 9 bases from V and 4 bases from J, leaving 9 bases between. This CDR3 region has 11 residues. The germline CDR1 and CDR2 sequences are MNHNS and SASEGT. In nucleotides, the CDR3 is TGTGCCAGAAAACAAGGAGAGACCCAGTACTTC. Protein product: CARKQGETQYF.

The CDR3 here is CASSETGIYGYTF. The CDR3 DNA is TGTGCCAGCAGTGAGACGGGAATTTATGGCTACACCTTC. The V and J genes are TRBV6-1 and TRBJ1-2; D unresolved. V gave up 3 bases and J gave up 5 bases, with 10 bases separating them. This CDR3 comprises 13 residues. Looked up from germline, CDR1 is MNHNS and CDR2 is SASEGT.

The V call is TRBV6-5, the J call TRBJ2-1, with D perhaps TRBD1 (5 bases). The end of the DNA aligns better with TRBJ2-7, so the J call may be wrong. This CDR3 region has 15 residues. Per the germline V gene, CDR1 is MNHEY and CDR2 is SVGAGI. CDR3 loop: CASSYKAGWPYEQYF. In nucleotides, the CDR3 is TGTGCCAGCAGTTACAAGGCAGGGTGGCCCTACGAGCAGTACTTC.

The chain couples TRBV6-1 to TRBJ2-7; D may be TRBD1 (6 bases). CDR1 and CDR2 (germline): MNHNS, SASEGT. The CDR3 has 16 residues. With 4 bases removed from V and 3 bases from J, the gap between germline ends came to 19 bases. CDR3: CASSGRTATLGYEQYF. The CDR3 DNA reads TGTGCCAGCAGTGGGAGGACAGCTACTTTGGGCTACGAGCAGTACTTC.

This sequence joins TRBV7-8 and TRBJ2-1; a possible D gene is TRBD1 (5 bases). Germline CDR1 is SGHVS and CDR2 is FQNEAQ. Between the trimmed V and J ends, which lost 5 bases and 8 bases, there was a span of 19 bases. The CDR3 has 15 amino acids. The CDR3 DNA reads TGTGCCAGCAGCCTCGGACACTACATCGGCGATGAGCAGTTCTTC. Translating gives CASSLGHYIGDEQFF.